Following are 22 T cell receptor beta chains from one sample sequenced in a study of CXCR3-negative and CXCR3-positive naive CD8 T cells. The method, 5' RACE with UMI labels, was used to prepare the TRB cDNA libraries. After re-calling the 5' RACE reads, TCRdb lists one entry per CDR3 protein, DNA absent. The sample's table shows about 130,000 distinct CDR3 sequences. The specimen was naive CXCR3- CD8+ T cells from blood. Subset specified: CD45RO-CCR7+CD27+CD95- naive CD8+ T cells lacking CXCR3 (TNR3-). The receptors shown here come from a human donor in good health. Some clones in this sample may be carry-over from other donors' samples.

The chain recombines TRBV29-1 with TRBJ2-5; lacking DNA, the TRBD2 call made by TCRdb goes unchecked. The germline V gene encodes CDR1 SQVTM and CDR2 ANQGSEA. CDR3 length equals 12 residues. CDR3 amino acids: CSVASGEETQYF.

This chain connects TRBV3-1 to TRBJ2-7; TCRdb reports TRBD1, a call that lacks DNA to check it against. CDR3 length equals 17 residues. Germline V gene data show CDR1 as LGHDT and CDR2 as YNNKEL (reference sequence). Here the CDR3 reads CASSQVHEQGEDYEQYF.

This chain connects TRBV7-9 to TRBJ2-5; TCRdb reports TRBD2, a call that lacks DNA to check it against. This CDR3 has 14 amino acids. In germline, CDR1 is SEHNR, CDR2 FQNEAQ (reference sequence). The CDR3 region is CASSFLATQETQYF. The complete variable domain, with remaining parts taken from reference TRBV7-9 and TRBJ2-5, reads DTGVSQNPRHKITKRGQNVTFRCDPISEHNRLYWYRQTLGQGPEFLTYFQNEAQLEKSRLLSDRFSAERPKGSFSTLEIQRTEQGDSAMYLCASSFLATQETQYFGPGTRLLVL.

The chain has TRBV29-1 and TRBJ2-1; checking the TCRdb D call of TRBD1 is not possible without DNA. The CDR3 is 14 amino acids. Germline V gene sequence: CDR1 SQVTM, CDR2 ANQGSEA. The CDR3 here is CSVGGGRSYNEQFF.

This chain links TRBV28 with TRBJ1-3; TCRdb designates TRBD1, a call that cannot be tested without DNA. CDR1 and CDR2 from the germline V gene are MDHEN and SYDVKM. This CDR3 region has 13 residues. The CDR3 sequence: CASSSTGADTIYF.

The chain uses TRBV19 and TRBJ2-2; with no DNA, the TCRdb D assignment of TRBD1 cannot be verified. The CDR3 consists of 12 residues. Germline loops: CDR1 LNHDA, CDR2 SQIVND (reference sequence). The CDR3: CASRWGTGELFF. Full variable domain (missing parts from reference TRBV19 and TRBJ2-2): DGGITQSPKYLFRKEGQNVTLSCEQNLNHDAMYWYRQDPGQGLRLIYYSQIVNDFQKGDIAEGYSVSREKKESFPLTVTSAQKNPTAFYLCASRWGTGELFFGEGSRLTVL.

The rearrangement uses TRBV2 and TRBJ2-7; TCRdb's assignment of TRBD1 cannot be checked, as there is no DNA. Germline-derived CDR1 and CDR2 are SNHLY and FYNNEI. The CDR3 consists of 17 residues. The CDR3 sequence is CASSEGDSEPTAYEQYF.

This rearrangement joins TRBV2 to TRBJ2-7; without DNA, the TCRdb call of TRBD1 cannot be checked. Germline V lookup: CDR1 SNHLY, CDR2 FYNNEI. The length of the CDR3 is 14 residues. The CDR3 protein is CASSEDQGTYEQYF.

This rearrangement joins TRBV12-3 or TRBV12-4 to TRBJ2-3; TCRdb indicates TRBD2, and absent DNA this call remains unverified. The CDR3 runs 15 residues. CDR3 residues: CASSLFTSGGDTQYF.

The chain is built from TRBV5-5 and TRBJ2-7. The CDR3 has 13 residues. Germline CDR1 reads SGHKS; CDR2 reads YYEKEE (reference sequence). The CDR3 protein is CASRVDSPHEQYF.

The gene calls are TRBV20-1 and TRBJ2-3; TCRdb's assignment of TRBD2 cannot be checked, as there is no DNA. CDR1 is DFQATT and CDR2 is SNEGSKA in the germline V gene (reference sequence). The CDR3 contains 15 residues. This CDR3 is CSATGRALSTDTQYF.

The gene calls are TRBV7-2 and TRBJ1-1. The length of the CDR3 is 15 residues. Germline assignment: CDR1 SGHTA and CDR2 FQGNSA. CDR3 sequence reads: CASSTHRAPNTEAFF. The variable domain in full, with the rest retrieved from reference TRBV7-2 and TRBJ1-1, is GAGVSQSPSNKVTEKGKDVELRCDPISGHTALYWYRQSLGQGLEFLIYFQGNSAPDKSGLPSDRFSAERTGGSVSTLTIQRTQQEDSAVYLCASSTHRAPNTEAFFGQGTRLTVV.

CDR3 in amino acids: CASSQSLDYEQYF. The V call is TRBV5-1, the J call TRBJ2-7. The CDR3 contains 13 residues. The V gene's germline CDR1 is SGHRS and CDR2 YFSETQ. Full variable domain (missing parts from reference TRBV5-1 and TRBJ2-7): KAGVTQTPRYLIKTRGQQVTLSCSPISGHRSVSWYQQTPGQGLQFLFEYFSETQRNKGNFPGRFSGRQFSNSRSEMNVSTLELGDSALYLCASSQSLDYEQYFGPGTRLTVT.

The chain carries TRBV7-9 and TRBJ2-5. CDR3 length: 14 residues. CDR1 is SEHNR, CDR2 FQNEAQ, per germline (reference sequence). The CDR3 sequence: CASSPKAGRETQYF.

The rearrangement links TRBV20-1 to TRBJ2-7; TCRdb proposes TRBD2, but this gene call is untestable without DNA. CDR1 and CDR2 (germline): DFQATT, SNEGSKA (reference sequence). The CDR3 has 15 residues. CDR3 sequence reads: CSARGPGLAGVEQYF.

The V gene is TRBV21-1, the J gene TRBJ1-4; TCRdb picks TRBD1, but there is no DNA to check that call. TRBV21-1 is classified as a pseudogene. The CDR3 consists of 15 residues. The CDR3 sequence: CASSKKGQVNEKLFF.

V and J are TRBV7-9 and TRBJ1-3; lacking DNA, the TRBD1 call made by TCRdb goes unchecked. CDR3 size: 19 residues. The germline V gene encodes CDR1 SEHNR and CDR2 FQNEAQ (reference sequence). This chain's CDR3 is CASTGTGTRFQSSGNTIYF.

The chain links TRBV28 to TRBJ2-5; TCRdb proposes TRBD2, but this gene call is untestable without DNA. Germline assignment: CDR1 MDHEN and CDR2 SYDVKM. The CDR3 extends over 13 amino acids. This CDR3 is CASSLDNSGPGCF.

The V gene is TRBV28, the J gene TRBJ2-3; TCRdb names TRBD1, which stays unverified in the absence of DNA. The CDR3 extends over 16 amino acids. The germline V gene encodes CDR1 MDHEN and CDR2 SYDVKM. The CDR3 region is CASSFPSDRATDTQYF.

The CDR3 sequence: CARTTGMWEETQYF. J is TRBJ2-5 and V is TRBV10-2; TCRdb outputs TRBD1, but without DNA this stays unchecked. CDR1 is WSHSY and CDR2 is SAAADI in the germline V gene. CDR3 length: 14 residues.

The chain links TRBV7-9 to TRBJ2-1; TCRdb designates TRBD1, a call that cannot be tested without DNA. Germline-derived CDR1 and CDR2 are SEHNR and FQNEAQ (reference sequence). The CDR3 is 13 amino acids. Here the CDR3 reads CASSSGQTGEQFF.

CDR3 in amino acids: CASSQDDRSSYEQYF. The chain links TRBV4-1 to TRBJ2-7. The CDR3 totals 15 residues. CDR1 and CDR2 (germline): MGHRA, YSYEKL.